In its sample, the clone carrying this T cell receptor (beta chain) was seen many times. The data stem from a study of early T cells in non-severe SARS-CoV-2 infection. The trim removed 7 bases at V and 1 base at J, leaving 13 bases unmatched. This CDR3 has 18 amino acids. Germline assignment: CDR1 SGHNT and CDR2 YENEEA. MiXCR, run by TCRdb on the 5' RACE reads, gives a single entry per CDR3 protein. The sample has some 82,000 distinct CDR3 sequences, over 9.5% seen once. The source of this sequence is an adult who was a healthcare worker with PCR-confirmed SARS-CoV-2 infection or an uninfected control (not recorded which). The input for sequencing was whole blood, taken at baseline. The J gene is TRBJ2-6, the V gene TRBV11-3; 7 positions match TRBD2. This chain's CDR3 is CASTPRRGSQSGANVLTF. DNA for the CDR3: TGTGCCAGCACCCCAAGGCGGGGGAGCCAATCTGGGGCCAACGTCCTGACTTTC.